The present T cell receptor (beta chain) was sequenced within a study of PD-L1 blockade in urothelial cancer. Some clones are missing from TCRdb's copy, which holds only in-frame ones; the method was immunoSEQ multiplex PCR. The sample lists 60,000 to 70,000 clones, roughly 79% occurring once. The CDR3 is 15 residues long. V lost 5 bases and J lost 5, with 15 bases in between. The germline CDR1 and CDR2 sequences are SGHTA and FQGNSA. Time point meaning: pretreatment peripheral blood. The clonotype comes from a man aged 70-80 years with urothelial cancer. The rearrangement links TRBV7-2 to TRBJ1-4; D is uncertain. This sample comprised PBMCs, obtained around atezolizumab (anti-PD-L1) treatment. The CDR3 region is CASSAYSTRNEKLFF. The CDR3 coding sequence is TGTGCCAGCAGCGCATACAGCACCCGGAATGAAAAACTGTTTTTT.